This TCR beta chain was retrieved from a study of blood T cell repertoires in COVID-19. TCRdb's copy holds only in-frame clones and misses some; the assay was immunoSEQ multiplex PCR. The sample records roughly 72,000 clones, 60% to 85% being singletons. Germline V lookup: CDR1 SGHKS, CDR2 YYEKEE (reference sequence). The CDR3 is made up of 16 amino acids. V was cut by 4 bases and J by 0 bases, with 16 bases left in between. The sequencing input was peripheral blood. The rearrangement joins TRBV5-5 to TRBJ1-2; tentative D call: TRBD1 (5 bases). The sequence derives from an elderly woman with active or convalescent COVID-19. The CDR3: CASSRLRATANYGYTF. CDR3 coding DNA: TGTGCCAGCAGCCGCCTCAGGGCCACAGCTAACTATGGCTACACCTTC. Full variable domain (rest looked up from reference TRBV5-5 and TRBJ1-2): DAGVTQSPTHLIKTRGQQVTLRCSPISGHKSVSWYQQVLGQGPQFIFQYYEKEERGRGNFPDRFSARQFPNYSSELNVNALLLGDSALYLCASSRLRATANYGYTFGSGTRLTVV.